The clone carrying this TCR beta chain has a handful of counts. Its matching antigen is unknown. The record originates from a study of glioma-infiltrating T cells. Findings and limits, study-wide: A blood CDR3 motif signature was depleted in highly divergent patients. Above-expected tissue-blood divergence occurred in all gliomas, most in low-grade ones.

Using RNA template, CDR3s of TCR alpha and beta were amplified with iRepertoire arm-PCR. TCRdb passed the multiplex PCR reads through MiXCR, listing each CDR3 protein once. The repertoire has around 390,000 distinct CDR3 sequences, roughly 41% of them found once; the top ten carry more than 10%. The CDR3 is 15 residues long. Per germline, CDR1 SGHTA and CDR2 FQGNSA. The V and J ends lost 2 bases and 7 bases, in that order; junction bases with no gene match: 7. This TCR was sampled from a human donor with low-grade glioma or glioblastoma, undergoing nonglioma brain surgery, or in good health (not recorded which). The sample consisted of glioma tissue, nonneoplastic brain tissue, or PBMCs (not recorded which). This chain links TRBV7-2 with TRBJ1-4; 7 nucleotides match TRBD1. This chain's CDR3 is CASSLSNRGGEKLFF. The DNA of the CDR3 is TGTGCCAGCAGCTTAAGTAACAGGGGAGGTGAAAAACTGTTTTTT.